The T cell receptor beta chain under discussion was sequenced for a study of radiotherapy plus CTLA-4 blockade in lung cancer. Study-wide context: The study recorded objective responses in around 18% of patients and disease control in 25% to 35%. Overall study results and limits: Blood TCR clones of tumor origin expanded after radiotherapy plus ipilimumab. Interferon-beta, together with early blood T cell clone dynamics, reportedly best predicted response.

Patients in the study, people with chemo-refractory metastatic non-small-cell lung cancer, received focal radiation plus ipilimumab CTLA-4 blockade. V lost 2 bases and J 0 bases, leaving 14 bases between the germline ends. The CDR3 is 17 residues long. Looked up from germline, CDR1 is LNHDA and CDR2 is SQIVND (reference sequence). Sequenced by immunoSEQ multiplex PCR; TCRdb stores in-frame clones only, minus some. The data contain 78,000 or so clones, about 88% of them singletons. Only a few counts were recorded for this clone. Its antigen remains unidentified. This TCR was recovered from a human donor with non-small cell lung cancer who had stable disease on radiotherapy plus ipilimumab. Specimen: peripheral blood, collected from a patient treated with radiotherapy plus ipilimumab. The rearrangement links TRBV19 to TRBJ1-3; D gene ambiguous. The DNA of the CDR3 is TGTGCCAGTAGTATATTTAGAGTCCAGGCCTCTGGAAACACCATATATTTT. This encodes CASSIFRVQASGNTIYF.